The rows below give T cell receptor beta chains drawn from one sample of a study of blood T cell repertoires in COVID-19. TCRdb keeps only in-frame clones here, not all; method: immunoSEQ multiplex PCR. Among 100,000 or so clones listed, about 81% were seen once. Specimen: peripheral blood. The origin of the receptors is a human donor in a cohort sampled during active COVID-19. Both conserved end residues are trimmed from each CDR3. Each record gives: V gene, J gene, CDR3 protein.

>TRBV5-1|TRBJ1-4
ASSLAGEKLF
>TRBV3-1/TRBV3-2|TRBJ2-7
ASSQLSDEQY
>TRBV27|TRBJ2-2
ASSLRRLAGQNTGELF
>TRBV15|TRBJ1-6
ATSRVIRDRDSPLH
>TRBV13|TRBJ2-3
ASSFERGGVDTQY
>TRBV27|TRBJ2-1
ASSLSGGGALEQF
>TRBV30|TRBJ2-7
AWRLQGGTYEQY
>TRBV5-1|TRBJ2-3
ASSAGGASTDTQY
>TRBV6-5|TRBJ2-5
ASSSPRRGETQY
>TRBV4-1|TRBJ1-1
ASSQAGNFEAF
>TRBV19|TRBJ2-1
ASSLGRQGQGANEQF
>TRBV6-1|TRBJ1-1
ASSEASAGLKKAF
>TRBV19|TRBJ2-7
ASSAQSGTYEQY
>TRBV6-2/TRBV6-3|TRBJ2-2
ASSLGTDTGELF
>TRBV15|TRBJ2-5
ATSRDRSYQETQY
>TRBV2|TRBJ1-2
ASSWTGEGYT
>TRBV18|TRBJ1-1
ASSPQGQMNTEAF
>TRBV6-2/TRBV6-3|TRBJ1-2
ASSSIVIRYNYGYT
>TRBV5-1|TRBJ2-7
ASTTGTDYFYEQY
>TRBV4-1|TRBJ1-5
ASSFTGGQPQH
>TRBV19|TRBJ2-7
ASSIDLSYEQY
>TRBV5-1|TRBJ2-3
ASSWTSGPTDTQY
>TRBV6-5|TRBJ2-7
ASSGSHSYEQY
>TRBV7-8|TRBJ2-5
ASSLGLAGAPRANQETQY
>TRBV5-1|TRBJ1-4
ASSLESVEKLF
>TRBV19|TRBJ2-3
ASSITARTGRTDTQY
>TRBV20-1|TRBJ2-7
SASATYEQY
>TRBV2|TRBJ1-5
ASSQMTGGSNQPQH
>TRBV7-8|TRBJ2-3
ASSLVGLGPDTQY
>TRBV6-2/TRBV6-3|TRBJ2-7
ASSYSTYSYEQY
>TRBV6-5|TRBJ1-6
ASSLGTAGNSPLH
>TRBV2|TRBJ1-5
ASRQDRVSNQPQH
>TRBV27|TRBJ1-1
ASRPNWGGNTEAF
>TRBV4-3|TRBJ1-2
ASSQVLGGSYGYT
>TRBV6-5|TRBJ2-2
ASRNRQALLGELF
>TRBV28|TRBJ2-7
ASYGGGSTYEQY
>TRBV12-3/TRBV12-4|TRBJ1-1
ASSRAGFTEAF
>TRBV7-2|TRBJ1-1
ASSRGTAEAF
>TRBV27|TRBJ1-6
ASSLSPQGRSPLH
>TRBV24-1|TRBJ1-2
ATSDPTGRNDGYT
>TRBV2|TRBJ2-2
ASRLRDRVGELF
>TRBV5-1|TRBJ2-2
ASSLVQAVPGELF
>TRBV9|TRBJ2-3
ASSVNAGGRDTQY
>TRBV14|TRBJ1-1
ASSQDRPRFGVRAF
>TRBV2|TRBJ1-6
ASAMRREDNSPLH
>TRBV6-5|TRBJ1-3
ASSFSGPGNTIY
>TRBV18|TRBJ1-4
ASSPDRVEKLF
>TRBV7-8|TRBJ1-5
ASSSRQEDSNQPQH